What follows are 26 T cell receptor beta chains derived from one specimen sequenced in a study of T cells after yellow fever vaccination. A single record per CDR3 protein comes from TCRdb applying MiXCR to the 5' RACE reads. The sample carries 200,000 to 300,000 distinct CDR3 sequences, 10% to 15% recorded once. The input for sequencing was CD4+ T cells sorted from PBMCs, taken 45 days after the yellow fever booster vaccination. The receptor set was obtained from a man aged 25-40 years who received the YFV17D yellow fever vaccine.

This clonotype was seen a handful of times. The V gene is TRBV12-3 or TRBV12-4, the J gene TRBJ2-3, with D unclear. V lost 2 bases and J lost 7, with 16 bases in between. The CDR3 is 15 residues long. The CDR3 loop is CASSLYGSLGNTQYF. The DNA of the CDR3 is TGTGCCAGCAGTTTATATGGGTCTCTTGGGAATACGCAGTATTTT.

The chain links TRBV29-1 to TRBJ2-3; TRBD2 matches 10 bases. J lost 4 bases, V lost 7 bases, and 8 bases had no gene match. This CDR3 is 14 amino acids long. Germline-derived CDR1 and CDR2 are SQVTM and ANQGSEA. The chain's CDR3 is CSATAGGFADTQYF. DNA of the CDR3: TGCAGCGCCACAGCGGGAGGGTTCGCAGATACGCAGTATTTT.

V and J are TRBV20-1 and TRBJ2-7, with a tentative D call TRBD1 (6 bases). The CDR3 sequence is 16 residues long. CDR1 is DFQATT, CDR2 SNEGSKA, per germline (reference sequence). The ends were cut back, 2 bases at V and 0 bases at J, with 17 bases in the middle. CDR3 in amino acids: CSARSAVGGSSYEQYF. CDR3 DNA: TGCAGTGCTAGATCTGCGGTAGGGGGAAGCTCCTACGAGCAGTACTTC.

This clonotype was seen ten or more times. The chain recombines TRBV29-1 with TRBJ2-3; no clear D gene. The CDR3 length is 11 residues. V lost 6 bases, J lost 8 bases, and 12 bases lay in between. Per germline, CDR1 SQVTM and CDR2 ANQGSEA. CDR3 sequence reads: CSVDKPGTQYF. CDR3 bases: TGCAGCGTCGACAAGCCTGGTACGCAGTATTTT.

V and J are TRBV15 and TRBJ2-1, with D uncertain. The CDR3 runs 16 residues. Per germline, CDR1 LNHNV and CDR2 YYDKDF (reference sequence). V gave up 5 bases and J gave up 0 bases, with 14 bases separating them. The CDR3 bases are TGTGCCACCAGCCTAGGGATTAAGAGCTCCTACAATGAGCAGTTCTTC. The encoded protein is CATSLGIKSSYNEQFF.

This clonotype was seen a handful of times. The genes are TRBV20-1 and TRBJ2-1; weak D call: TRBD2 (6 bases). The germline V gene has CDR1 DFQATT and CDR2 SNEGSKA (reference sequence). V was pared by 3 bases and J by 7 bases, with 13 bases between. The CDR3 contains 13 residues. CDR3 nucleotides: TGCAGTGCTAGCGGGGGACCAGCAAATGAGCAGTTCTTC. Protein sequence: CSASGGPANEQFF.

This clonotype was seen repeatedly, ten times or more. V gene TRBV12-3 or TRBV12-4 combines with J gene TRBJ2-7; D unclear. The ends were cut back, 6 bases at V and 7 bases at J, with 19 bases in the middle. The CDR3 extends over 14 amino acids. As DNA, the CDR3 is TGTGCCAGCAGCCCTGACGGCAAACAAGGGGAGCAGTACTTC. Translation: CASSPDGKQGEQYF.

This clonotype was recorded at least ten times. This rearrangement joins TRBV20-1 to TRBJ2-3, with D perhaps matching TRBD2 (6 bases). CDR1 and CDR2 (germline): DFQATT, SNEGSKA (reference sequence). The CDR3 runs to 13 residues. Trimming pared 6 bases from V and 2 bases from J, leaving 12 bases between. DNA for the CDR3: TGCAGTGCCCGCGGGATTTACACAGATACGCAGTATTTT. Translating gives CSARGIYTDTQYF.

Remarks on this clonotype: The junction does not match germline at one end; this may be a read error. This rearrangement joins TRBV11-2 to TRBJ2-7; D might be TRBD1 or TRBD2, each matching 6 bases. The CDR3 extends over 17 amino acids. The germline CDR1 and CDR2 sequences are SGHAT and FQNNGV. The CDR3 region has the DNA TGTGCTAGCAGCACGCGGGACACTGGTTACACTTCCTACGAGCAGTACTTC. Its translation is CASSTRDTGYTSYEQYF.

This clonotype was seen many times. This sequence joins TRBV6-5 and TRBJ2-7; D gene ambiguous. The length of the CDR3 is 15 residues. The V and J ends lost 1 base and 2 bases respectively, with 12 bases between them. CDR1 and CDR2 (germline): MNHEY, SVGAGI. The CDR3 protein is CASSYYPDSTYEQYF. The CDR3 region has the DNA TGTGCCAGCAGTTACTATCCAGATTCGACCTACGAGCAGTACTTC.

This clonotype was seen a handful of times. The V call is TRBV20-1, the J call TRBJ2-3; D is unresolved. CDR3 size: 11 residues. Trimming pared 3 bases from V and 2 bases from J, leaving 3 bases between. CDR1 and CDR2 from the germline V gene are DFQATT and SNEGSKA (reference sequence). CDR3 in DNA: TGCAGTGCTAGGGACACAGATACGCAGTATTTT. It translates to CSARDTDTQYF.

The V call is TRBV12-3 or TRBV12-4, the J call TRBJ2-5; 8 positions match TRBD1. V lost 7 bases to trimming and J lost 5 bases; unmatched junction nucleotides: 9. The CDR3 is 14 amino acids. The CDR3 protein is CASTPTGAGETQYF. CDR3 nucleotides: TGTGCCAGCACCCCGACAGGGGCGGGGGAGACCCAGTACTTC.

The chain joins TRBV12-3 or TRBV12-4 to TRBJ2-7; unclear D gene. CDR3 length: 14 residues. Trimming removed 2 bases at V and 3 bases at J, with 11 bases between. CDR3 sequence (DNA): TGTGCCAGCAGTTTAAGGCAGGCGTACTACGAGCAGTACTTC. Its translation: CASSLRQAYYEQYF.

This clonotype was found a few times. The chain combines TRBV12-3 or TRBV12-4 with TRBJ1-1; the D is unclear. V gave up 5 bases and J gave up 0 bases, with 10 bases separating them. CDR3 size: 14 residues. The CDR3 region is CASSPQALNTEAFF. CDR3 coding DNA: TGTGCCAGCAGTCCTCAGGCGCTGAACACTGAAGCTTTCTTT.

This clonotype has only a few counts. One junction end disagrees with the germline gene, perhaps due to a read error. V gene TRBV7-2 combines with J gene TRBJ2-7; 10 bases fit TRBD2. CDR1 is SGHTA and CDR2 is FQGNSA in the germline V gene. This CDR3 has 13 amino acids. Here the CDR3 DNA reads TGTGCCAGCAGCCTCGAGATGGGACTAGCGTCCGTCTTC. It specifies CASSLEMGLASVF.

This clonotype was detected ten times or more. The chain joins TRBV20-1 to TRBJ2-7, with 7 bases identical to TRBD1. V shed 1 base and J 2 bases; nucleotides not matched to a gene: 2. The germline V gene encodes CDR1 DFQATT and CDR2 SNEGSKA (reference sequence). This CDR3 is built from 13 residues. The CDR3 nucleotides read TGCAGTGCTAGAGGGGACAGTCCCTACGAGCAGTACTTC. As protein: CSARGDSPYEQYF.

V gene TRBV7-8 combines with J gene TRBJ2-7, with 9 positions matching TRBD1. The CDR3 is 19 residues long. The germline gives CDR1 SGHVS, CDR2 FQNEAQ. V shed 2 bases and J 0 bases; nucleotides not matched to a gene: 14. For the CDR3, the DNA is TGTGCCAGCAGCTTATCGCCTAGGGGGACAGGGTTAAGCTCCTACGAGCAGTACTTC. It is translated as CASSLSPRGTGLSSYEQYF. Variable domain in full (rest from reference TRBV7-8 and TRBJ2-7): GAGVSQSPRYKVAKRGQDVALRCDPISGHVSLFWYQQALGQGPEFLTYFQNEAQLDKSGLPSDRFFAERPEGSVSTLKIQRTQQEDSAVYLCASSLSPRGTGLSSYEQYFGPGTRLTVT.

This clonotype appeared a few times. The chain links TRBV7-2 to TRBJ2-3; 7 bases match TRBD2. The germline V gene encodes CDR1 SGHTA and CDR2 FQGNSA. J gave up 4 bases and V 5 bases, and 6 bases lay outside the gene matches. The CDR3 runs 14 residues. The CDR3: CASSPGLGADTQYF. DNA of the CDR3: TGTGCCAGCAGCCCTGGACTAGGCGCAGATACGCAGTATTTT.

The chain joins TRBV5-1 to TRBJ2-5; unclear D gene. The V end was cut by 0 bases, the J end by 5 bases, with 8 bases between. The CDR3 loop spans 13 amino acids. Germline CDR1 is SGHRS and CDR2 is YFSETQ. The CDR3 DNA follows: TGCGCCAGCAGCTTGGTAATCCTTGAGACCCAGTACTTC. This translates into CASSLVILETQYF.

This clonotype has just a few counts. The J gene is TRBJ2-5, the V gene TRBV20-1, with 12 bases identical to TRBD2. The CDR3 covers 16 residues. In germline, CDR1 is DFQATT, CDR2 SNEGSKA (reference sequence). The V segment lost 1 base and the J segment 5 bases; nucleotides outside the gene matches: 8. CDR3 in amino acids: CSARGSSGRAQETQYF. The CDR3 nucleotides are TGCAGTGCTAGAGGTTCTAGCGGGAGGGCCCAGGAGACCCAGTACTTC.

This clonotype was found once. A much more abundant neighbour one base away suggests this may be a read error. The rearrangement links TRBV29-1 to TRBJ1-5; 9 nucleotides line up with TRBD1. Germline CDR1 is SQVTM and CDR2 is ANQGSEA. This CDR3 contains 14 residues. The chain's CDR3 is CSVGEGTGNRPQHF. CDR3 bases: TGCAGCGTTGGGGAAGGGACAGGGAATCGGCCCCAGCATTTT.

This clonotype was picked up a small number of times. The chain recombines TRBV12-3 or TRBV12-4 with TRBJ2-7; D not certain. The CDR3 loop spans 14 amino acids. V lost 5 bases and J lost 4, with 15 bases in between. DNA of the CDR3: TGTGCCAGCAGTCCCGTTACCGGAGCTTACGAGCAGTACTTC. This sequence encodes CASSPVTGAYEQYF.

The V and J genes are TRBV5-1 and TRBJ1-1; D gene unclear. V was clipped by 0 bases and J by 11 bases, with 17 bases between them. From germline, CDR1 is SGHRS and CDR2 YFSETQ. The CDR3 is 14 amino acids. The CDR3 bases are TGCGCCAGCAGCTTGGAGTCAAGGGCAGGAGCTGCTTTCTTT. It encodes CASSLESRAGAAFF.

CDR3 coding DNA: TGTGCCAGCAGCCAAGGCCCGGGGCTGGCTAATGAAAAACTGTTTTTT. Its translation: CASSQGPGLANEKLFF. The V and J genes are TRBV9 and TRBJ1-4; D possibly corresponds to TRBD1 (5 bases). This CDR3 spans 16 amino acids. V was trimmed by 4 bases and J by 3 bases, leaving 16 bases between them. CDR1 and CDR2 from the germline V gene are SGDLS and YYNGEE.

This clonotype was seen only a few times. The J gene is TRBJ2-1, the V gene TRBV4-2; D is ambiguous. V lost 1 base to trimming and J lost 9 bases, with 10 bases between them. This CDR3 region has 13 residues. Germline V gene lookup returns CDR1 LGHNA and CDR2 YNFKEQ. CDR3 residues: CASSQVPGVEQFF. The CDR3 DNA reads TGTGCCAGCAGCCAAGTCCCAGGAGTTGAGCAGTTCTTC.

The chain is built from TRBV7-2 and TRBJ2-7, with 8 bases aligning to TRBD2. With V trimmed by 1 base and J by 5 bases, 10 bases remained unmatched. Germline values: CDR1 SGHTA, CDR2 FQGNSA. The CDR3 is 16 amino acids. In nucleotides, the CDR3 is TGTGCCAGCAGCTTAGAGCGAGCGGGAGTCTCTCACGAGCAGTACTTC. Amino acid sequence: CASSLERAGVSHEQYF.